Listed here is a single T cell receptor beta chain. The entry originates in a study of blood T cell repertoires in COVID-19. In the study overall: The United States, Italy and Spain were the sources of the acute and convalescent COVID-19 samples.

Authors' data handling: Estimated nucleated cell counts came from reference gene primer amplification. Data came from immunoSEQ multiplex PCR; TCRdb stores just in-frame clones and leaves some out. V and J calls and clone size are given by that table; D and trimming were obtained from the DNA. The table has under 300,000 clones, 86% seen once; the top ten hold around 3%. CDR1 is LNHDA, CDR2 SQIVND, per germline (reference sequence). The CDR3 is 14 residues long. V was cut by 10 bases and J by 6 bases, with 20 bases left in between. This chain uses TRBV19 with TRBJ2-3; tentative D call: TRBD1 (6 bases). The clonotype was recovered from a woman aged 30 to 39 with active or convalescent COVID-19. Material: peripheral blood. The CDR3 nucleotides are TGTGCCACAAGGGACACACACTTTCGGGATACGCAGTATTTT. It specifies CATRDTHFRDTQYF.